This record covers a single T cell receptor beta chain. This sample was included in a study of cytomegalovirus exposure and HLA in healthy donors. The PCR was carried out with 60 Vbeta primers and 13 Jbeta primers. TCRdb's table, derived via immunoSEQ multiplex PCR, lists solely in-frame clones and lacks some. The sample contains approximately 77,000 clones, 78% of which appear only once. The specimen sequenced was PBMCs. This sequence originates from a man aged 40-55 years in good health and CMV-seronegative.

CDR3: CASSLEGAVSTDTQYF. CDR3 in DNA: TGTGCCAGCAGCTTGGAGGGGGCGGTTAGCACAGATACGCAGTATTTT. The chain has TRBV5-4 and TRBJ2-3; TRBD1 matches at 7 bases. The CDR3 consists of 16 residues. V was pared by 0 bases and J by 0 bases, with 4 bases of the junction left unmatched. Germline CDR1 is SGHNT and CDR2 is YYREEE (reference sequence). Combining the CDR3 with reference TRBV5-4 and TRBJ2-3 gives the whole variable domain ETGVTQSPTHLIKTRGQQVTLRCSSQSGHNTVSWYQQALGQGPQFIFQYYREEENGRGNFPPRFSGLQFPNYSSELNVNALELDDSALYLCASSLEGAVSTDTQYFGPGTRLTVL.